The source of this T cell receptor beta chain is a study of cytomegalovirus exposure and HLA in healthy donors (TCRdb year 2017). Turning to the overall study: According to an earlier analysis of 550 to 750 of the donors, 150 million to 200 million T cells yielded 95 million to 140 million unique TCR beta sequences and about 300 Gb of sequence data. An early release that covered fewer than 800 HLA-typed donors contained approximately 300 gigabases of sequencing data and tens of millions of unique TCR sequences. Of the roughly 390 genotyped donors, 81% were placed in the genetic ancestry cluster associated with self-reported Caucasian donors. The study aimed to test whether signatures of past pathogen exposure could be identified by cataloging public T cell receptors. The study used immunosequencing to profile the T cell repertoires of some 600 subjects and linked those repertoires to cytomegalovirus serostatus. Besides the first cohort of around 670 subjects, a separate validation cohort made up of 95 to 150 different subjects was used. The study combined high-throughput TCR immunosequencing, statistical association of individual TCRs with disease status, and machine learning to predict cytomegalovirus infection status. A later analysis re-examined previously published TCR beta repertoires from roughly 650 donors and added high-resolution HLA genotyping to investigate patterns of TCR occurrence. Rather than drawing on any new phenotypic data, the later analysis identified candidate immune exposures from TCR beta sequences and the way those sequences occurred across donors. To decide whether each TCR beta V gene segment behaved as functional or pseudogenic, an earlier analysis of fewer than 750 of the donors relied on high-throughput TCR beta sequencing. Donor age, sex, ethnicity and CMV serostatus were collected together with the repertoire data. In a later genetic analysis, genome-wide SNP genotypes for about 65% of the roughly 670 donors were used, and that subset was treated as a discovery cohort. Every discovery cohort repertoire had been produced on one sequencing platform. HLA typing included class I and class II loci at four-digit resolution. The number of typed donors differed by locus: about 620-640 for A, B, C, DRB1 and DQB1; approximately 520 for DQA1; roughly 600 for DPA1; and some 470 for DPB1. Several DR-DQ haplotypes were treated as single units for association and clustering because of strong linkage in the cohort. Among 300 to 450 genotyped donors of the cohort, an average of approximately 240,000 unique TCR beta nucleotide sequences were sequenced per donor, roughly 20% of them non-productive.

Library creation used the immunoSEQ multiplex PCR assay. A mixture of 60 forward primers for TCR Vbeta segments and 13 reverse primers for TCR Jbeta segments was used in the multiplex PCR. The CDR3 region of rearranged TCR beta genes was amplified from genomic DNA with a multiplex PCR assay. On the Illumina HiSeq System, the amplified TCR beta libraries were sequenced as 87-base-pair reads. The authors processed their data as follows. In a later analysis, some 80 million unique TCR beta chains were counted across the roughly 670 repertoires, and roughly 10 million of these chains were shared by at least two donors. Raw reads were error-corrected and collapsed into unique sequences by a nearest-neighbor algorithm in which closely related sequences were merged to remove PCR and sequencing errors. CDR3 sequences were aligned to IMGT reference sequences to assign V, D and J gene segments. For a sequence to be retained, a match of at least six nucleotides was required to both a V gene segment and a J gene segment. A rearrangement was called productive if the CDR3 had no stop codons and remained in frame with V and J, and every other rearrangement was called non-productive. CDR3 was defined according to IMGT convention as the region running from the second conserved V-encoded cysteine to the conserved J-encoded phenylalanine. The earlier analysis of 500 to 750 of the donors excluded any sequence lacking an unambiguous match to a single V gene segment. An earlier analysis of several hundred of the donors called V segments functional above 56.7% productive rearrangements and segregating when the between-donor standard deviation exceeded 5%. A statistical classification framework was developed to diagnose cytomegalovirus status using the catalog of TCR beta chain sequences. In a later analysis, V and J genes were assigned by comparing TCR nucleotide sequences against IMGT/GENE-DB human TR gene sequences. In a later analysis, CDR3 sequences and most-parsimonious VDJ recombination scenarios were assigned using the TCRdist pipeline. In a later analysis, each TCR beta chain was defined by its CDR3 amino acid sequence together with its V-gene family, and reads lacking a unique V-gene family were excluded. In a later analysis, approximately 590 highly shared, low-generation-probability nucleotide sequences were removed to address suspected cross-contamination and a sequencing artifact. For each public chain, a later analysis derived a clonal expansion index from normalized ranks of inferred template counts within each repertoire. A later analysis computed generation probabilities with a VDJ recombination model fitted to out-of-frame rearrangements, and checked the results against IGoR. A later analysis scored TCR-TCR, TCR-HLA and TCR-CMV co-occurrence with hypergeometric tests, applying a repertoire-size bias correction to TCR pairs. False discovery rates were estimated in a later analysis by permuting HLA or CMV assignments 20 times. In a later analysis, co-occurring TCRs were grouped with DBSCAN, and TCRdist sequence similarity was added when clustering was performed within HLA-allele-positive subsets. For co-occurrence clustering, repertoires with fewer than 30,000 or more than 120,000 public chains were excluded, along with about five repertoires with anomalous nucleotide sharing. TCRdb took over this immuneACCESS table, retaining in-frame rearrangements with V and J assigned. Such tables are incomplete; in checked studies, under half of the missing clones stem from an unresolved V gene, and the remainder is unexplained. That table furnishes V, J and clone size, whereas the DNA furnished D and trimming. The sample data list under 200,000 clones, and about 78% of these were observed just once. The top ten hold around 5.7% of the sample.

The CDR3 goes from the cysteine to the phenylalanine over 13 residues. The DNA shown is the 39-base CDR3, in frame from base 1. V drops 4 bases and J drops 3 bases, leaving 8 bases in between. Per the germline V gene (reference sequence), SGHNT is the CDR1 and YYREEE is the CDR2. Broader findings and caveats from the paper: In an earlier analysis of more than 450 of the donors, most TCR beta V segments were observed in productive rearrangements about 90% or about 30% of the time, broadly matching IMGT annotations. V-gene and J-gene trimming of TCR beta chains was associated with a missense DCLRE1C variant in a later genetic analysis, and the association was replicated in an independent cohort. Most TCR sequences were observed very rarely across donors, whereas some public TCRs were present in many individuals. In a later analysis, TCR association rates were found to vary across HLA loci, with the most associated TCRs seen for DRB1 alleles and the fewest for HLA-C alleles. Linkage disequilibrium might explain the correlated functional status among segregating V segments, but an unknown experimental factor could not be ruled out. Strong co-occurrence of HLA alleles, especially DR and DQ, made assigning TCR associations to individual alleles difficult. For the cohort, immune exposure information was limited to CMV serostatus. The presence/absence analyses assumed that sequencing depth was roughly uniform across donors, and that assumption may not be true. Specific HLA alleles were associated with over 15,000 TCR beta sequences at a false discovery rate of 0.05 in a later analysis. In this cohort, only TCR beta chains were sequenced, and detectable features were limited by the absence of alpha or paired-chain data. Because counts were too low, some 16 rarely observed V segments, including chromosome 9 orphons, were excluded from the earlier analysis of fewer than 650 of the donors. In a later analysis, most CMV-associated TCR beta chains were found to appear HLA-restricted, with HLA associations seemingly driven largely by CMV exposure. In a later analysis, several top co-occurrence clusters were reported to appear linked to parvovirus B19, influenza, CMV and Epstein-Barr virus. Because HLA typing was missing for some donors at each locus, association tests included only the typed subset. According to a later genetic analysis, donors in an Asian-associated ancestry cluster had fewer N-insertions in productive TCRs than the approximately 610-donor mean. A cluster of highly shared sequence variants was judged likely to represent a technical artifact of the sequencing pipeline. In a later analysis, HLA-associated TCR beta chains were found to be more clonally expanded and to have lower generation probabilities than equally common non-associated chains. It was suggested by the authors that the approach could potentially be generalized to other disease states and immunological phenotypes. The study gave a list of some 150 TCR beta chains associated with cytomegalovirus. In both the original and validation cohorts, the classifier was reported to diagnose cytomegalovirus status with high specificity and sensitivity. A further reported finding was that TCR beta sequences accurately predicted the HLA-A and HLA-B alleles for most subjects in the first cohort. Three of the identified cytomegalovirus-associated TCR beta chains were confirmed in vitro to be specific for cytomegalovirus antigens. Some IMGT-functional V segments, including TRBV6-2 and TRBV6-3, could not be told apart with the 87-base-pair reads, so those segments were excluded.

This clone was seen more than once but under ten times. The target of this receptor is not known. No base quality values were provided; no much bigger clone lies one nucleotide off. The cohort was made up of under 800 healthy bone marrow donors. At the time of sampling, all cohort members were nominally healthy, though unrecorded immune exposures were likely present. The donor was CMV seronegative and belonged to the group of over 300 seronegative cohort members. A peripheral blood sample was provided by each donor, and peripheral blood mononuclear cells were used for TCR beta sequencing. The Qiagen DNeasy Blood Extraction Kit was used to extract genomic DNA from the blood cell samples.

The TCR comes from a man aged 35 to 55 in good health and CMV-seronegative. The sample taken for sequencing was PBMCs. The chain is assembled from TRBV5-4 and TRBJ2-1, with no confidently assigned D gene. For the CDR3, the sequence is CASSPIGYNEQFF. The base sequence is TGTGCCAGCAGCCCGATCGGCTACAATGAGCAGTTCTTC.